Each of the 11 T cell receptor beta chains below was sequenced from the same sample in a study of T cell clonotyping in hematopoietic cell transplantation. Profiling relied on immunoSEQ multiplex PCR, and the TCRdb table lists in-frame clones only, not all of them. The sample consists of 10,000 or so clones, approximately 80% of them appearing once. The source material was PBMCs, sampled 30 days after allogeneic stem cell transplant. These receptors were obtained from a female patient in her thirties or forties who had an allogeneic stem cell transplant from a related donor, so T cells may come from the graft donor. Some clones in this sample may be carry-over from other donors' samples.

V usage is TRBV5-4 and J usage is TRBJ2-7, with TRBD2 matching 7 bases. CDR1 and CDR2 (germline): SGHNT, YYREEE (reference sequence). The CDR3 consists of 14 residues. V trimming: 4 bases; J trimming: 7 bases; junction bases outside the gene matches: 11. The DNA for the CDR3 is TGTGCCAGCAGCCCCGGGAGGACTTCACCTGAGCAGTACTTC. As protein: CASSPGRTSPEQYF.

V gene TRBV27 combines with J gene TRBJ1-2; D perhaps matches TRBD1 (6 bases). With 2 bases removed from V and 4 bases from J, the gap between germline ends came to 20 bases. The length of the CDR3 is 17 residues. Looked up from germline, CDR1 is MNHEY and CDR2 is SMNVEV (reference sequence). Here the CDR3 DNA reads TGTGCCAGCAGTTTAGGTCCTACAGGGTTTCAACTCTATGGCTACACCTTC. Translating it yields CASSLGPTGFQLYGYTF.

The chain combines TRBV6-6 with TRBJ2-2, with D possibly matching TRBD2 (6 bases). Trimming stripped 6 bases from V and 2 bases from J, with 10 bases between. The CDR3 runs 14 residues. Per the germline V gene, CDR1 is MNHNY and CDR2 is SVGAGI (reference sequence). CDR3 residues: CASRRDGNTGELFF. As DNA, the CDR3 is TGTGCCAGCAGGCGGGACGGCAACACCGGGGAGCTGTTTTTT.

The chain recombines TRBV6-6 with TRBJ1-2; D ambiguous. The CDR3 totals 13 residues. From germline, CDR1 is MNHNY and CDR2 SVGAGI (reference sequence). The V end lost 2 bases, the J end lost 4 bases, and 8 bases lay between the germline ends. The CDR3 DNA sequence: TGTGCCAGCAGTTACGTGACAAGCTATGGCTACACCTTC. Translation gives CASSYVTSYGYTF.

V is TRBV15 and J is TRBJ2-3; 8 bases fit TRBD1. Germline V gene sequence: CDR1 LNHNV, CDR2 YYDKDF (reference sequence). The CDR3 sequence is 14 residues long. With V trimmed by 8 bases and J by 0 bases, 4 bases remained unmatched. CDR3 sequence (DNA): TGTGCCACCCACAGGACAGGGAGCACAGATACGCAGTATTTT. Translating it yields CATHRTGSTDTQYF.

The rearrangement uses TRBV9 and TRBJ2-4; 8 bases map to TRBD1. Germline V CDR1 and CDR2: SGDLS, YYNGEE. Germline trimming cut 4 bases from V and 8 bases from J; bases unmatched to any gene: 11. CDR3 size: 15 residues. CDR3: CASSQTGDHKDIQYF. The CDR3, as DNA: TGTGCCAGCAGCCAGACAGGGGACCATAAGGACATTCAGTACTTC.

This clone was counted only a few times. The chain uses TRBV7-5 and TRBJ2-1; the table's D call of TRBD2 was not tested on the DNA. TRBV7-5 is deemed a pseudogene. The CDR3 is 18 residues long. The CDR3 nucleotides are TGTGTCAGAAGCTCTAGGGGTGTAGCGGGAGCTTTCTACAATGAGCAGTTCTTC. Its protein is CVRSSRGVAGAFYNEQFF.

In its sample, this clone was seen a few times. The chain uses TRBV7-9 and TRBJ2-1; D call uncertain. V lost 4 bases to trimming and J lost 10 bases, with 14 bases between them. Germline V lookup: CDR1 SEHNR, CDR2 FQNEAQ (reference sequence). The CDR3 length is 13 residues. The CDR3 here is CASSSDGVREQFF. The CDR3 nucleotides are TGTGCCAGCAGCTCCGACGGCGTCCGGGAGCAGTTCTTC.

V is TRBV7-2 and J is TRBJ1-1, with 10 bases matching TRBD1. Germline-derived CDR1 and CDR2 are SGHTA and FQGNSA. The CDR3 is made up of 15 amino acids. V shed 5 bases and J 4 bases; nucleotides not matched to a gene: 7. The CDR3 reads CASSQGTGVVTEAFF. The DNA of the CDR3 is TGTGCCAGCAGCCAAGGGACAGGGGTAGTCACTGAAGCTTTCTTT.

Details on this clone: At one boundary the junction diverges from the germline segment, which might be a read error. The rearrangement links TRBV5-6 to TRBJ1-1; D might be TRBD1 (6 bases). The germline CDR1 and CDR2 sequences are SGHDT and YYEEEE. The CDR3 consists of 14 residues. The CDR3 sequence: CASTLRGLRTEAFF. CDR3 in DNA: TGTGCCAGCACCTTGCGGGGGCTCCGCACTGAAGCTTTCTTT.

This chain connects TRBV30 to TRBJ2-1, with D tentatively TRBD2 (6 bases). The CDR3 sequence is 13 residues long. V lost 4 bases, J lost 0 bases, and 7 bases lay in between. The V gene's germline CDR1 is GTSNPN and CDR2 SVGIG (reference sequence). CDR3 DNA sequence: TGTGCCTGGACCGGGAGCTCCTACAATGAGCAGTTCTTC. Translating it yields CAWTGSSYNEQFF.